These T cell receptor beta chains were read from a single sample in a study of blood T cell repertoires in COVID-19. Assay used: immunoSEQ multiplex PCR; TCRdb lists only in-frame clones, some missing. Among over 450,000 clones listed, roughly nine tenths were seen once. What was sequenced was peripheral blood. Receptor source: a man between 18 and 29 years old with COVID-19, enrolled during active disease. The CDR3 runs from the conserved cysteine through the conserved F or W. A D gene is named only where the DNA matches it firmly. Size tells how often a clone was seen (once, few, many) or the class of an expanded clone, and some rows leave it out.

v_gene,abundance,j_gene,d_gene,CDR3aa,CDR3nt
TRBV4-2,-,TRBJ2-3,TRBD2,CASSRSGYRDTQYF,TGTGCCAGCAGCCGTAGCGGGTACCGTGATACGCAGTATTTT
TRBV15,-,TRBJ1-5,TRBD1,CATSRDPPGQGNQPQHF,TGTGCCACCAGCAGAGACCCACCGGGACAGGGAAACCAGCCCCAGCATTTT
TRBV5-6,-,TRBJ2-1,-,CASSLGVWTQGIDEQFF,TGTGCCAGCAGCTTGGGGGTCTGGACACAGGGTATCGATGAGCAGTTCTTC
TRBV7-2,-,TRBJ1-2,-,CASSPRGGSNYGYTF,TGTGCCAGCAGCCCCCGAGGGGGTTCTAACTATGGCTACACCTTC
TRBV2,-,TRBJ2-2,-,CASSLLKTGELFF,TGTGCCAGCAGCCTACTTAAGACCGGGGAGCTGTTTTTT
TRBV18,-,TRBJ2-2,-,CASSPTVPNTGELFF,TGTGCCAGCTCACCTACTGTCCCGAACACCGGGGAGCTGTTTTTT
TRBV6-6,-,TRBJ1-2,-,CASNYGQGGGYTF,TGTGCCAGCAACTACGGGCAGGGAGGCGGCTACACCTTC
TRBV20-1,-,TRBJ2-5,-,CSVPVTRTQYF,TGCAGTGTCCCGGTTACGCGGACCCAGTACTTC
TRBV7-9,once,TRBJ2-5,-,CAITGLQETQYF,TGTGCCATCACGGGACTCCAAGAGACCCAGTACTTC
TRBV14,-,TRBJ2-1,TRBD2,CASSYKSGSSYNEQFF,TGTGCCAGCAGCTATAAGAGCGGGAGTTCCTACAATGAGCAGTTCTTC
TRBV25-1,-,TRBJ1-2,-,CASSELGSGDYGYTF,TGTGCCAGCAGTGAATTGGGCAGCGGTGACTATGGCTACACCTTC
TRBV5-1,-,TRBJ2-2,-,CASSLFQGAGELFF,TGCGCCAGCAGCTTGTTTCAGGGTGCCGGGGAGCTGTTTTTT
TRBV30,once,TRBJ2-7,TRBD1,CAWSFRDRDYEQYF,TGTGCCTGGAGTTTCCGGGACAGAGACTACGAGCAGTACTTC
TRBV6-5,-,TRBJ1-5,TRBD1,CASSYRQGGQPQHF,TGTGCCAGCAGTTACCGACAGGGAGGCCAGCCCCAGCATTTT
TRBV7-2,-,TRBJ2-1,-,CASTSDNEQFF,TGTGCCAGCACCTCAGACAATGAGCAGTTCTTC
TRBV2,-,TRBJ1-5,TRBD1,CASSVDRADQPQHF,TGTGCCAGCAGCGTCGACAGGGCGGATCAGCCCCAGCATTTT
TRBV19,-,TRBJ2-5,TRBD2,CASRLAGETQYF,TGTGCCAGCCGACTAGCAGGAGAGACCCAGTACTTC
TRBV7-9,-,TRBJ2-5,-,CASSVTLADSRTQYF,TGTGCCAGCAGCGTTACGCTAGCCGACTCTAGAACCCAGTACTTC
TRBV29-1,many,TRBJ1-2,TRBD1,CSVETTGLGYTF,TGCAGCGTTGAGACGACAGGGCTAGGCTACACCTTC
TRBV5-1,-,TRBJ2-3,TRBD2,CASRKLAGESDTQYF,TGCGCCAGCAGAAAACTAGCGGGAGAGTCAGATACGCAGTATTTT
TRBV5-6,-,TRBJ1-2,-,CASSLGGDNYGYTF,TGTGCCAGCAGCTTAGGAGGGGACAACTATGGCTACACCTTC
TRBV24-1,-,TRBJ2-2,TRBD1,CATSDGTGIGTGELFF,TGTGCCACCAGTGACGGGACAGGGATAGGCACCGGGGAGCTGTTTTTT
TRBV7-6,-,TRBJ2-5,TRBD1,CASSLGGQGAGETQYF,TGTGCCAGCAGCTTAGGGGGACAGGGGGCCGGAGAGACCCAGTACTTC
TRBV5-5,-,TRBJ1-1,TRBD1,CASSDRGSSEAFF,TGTGCCAGCAGCGACAGGGGGTCGAGTGAAGCTTTCTTT
TRBV19,once,TRBJ1-5,-,CASSLRGFSNQPQHF,TGTGCCAGTAGTCTCAGGGGTTTTAGCAATCAGCCCCAGCATTTT
TRBV4-2,-,TRBJ1-2,-,CASSGQTGPYGYTF,TGTGCCAGCAGCGGACAGACGGGGCCCTATGGCTACACCTTC
TRBV19,once,TRBJ2-5,-,CASSDRTWGAQYF,TGTGCCAGTAGTGATAGGACGTGGGGGGCCCAGTACTTC
TRBV3-1/TRBV3-2,-,TRBJ2-1,TRBD2,CASSQADGGEFF,TGTGCCAGCAGCCAAGCGGACGGGGGGGAGTTCTTC
TRBV18,once,TRBJ2-5,TRBD2,CASSPGLAGGPRETQYF,TGTGCCAGCTCACCTGGACTAGCGGGAGGCCCGCGCGAGACCCAGTACTTC
TRBV6-6,-,TRBJ2-5,TRBD1,CASSYREGTGKVRQETQYF,TGTGCCAGCAGCTACAGGGAAGGGACAGGGAAGGTCAGGCAAGAGACCCAGTACTTC
TRBV12-3/TRBV12-4,-,TRBJ1-2,-,CASSGEGYGYTF,TGTGCCAGCAGTGGTGAGGGATATGGCTACACCTTC
TRBV6-1,-,TRBJ2-3,TRBD2,CASSGGLAGGSPTDTQYF,TGTGCCAGCAGTGGGGGACTAGCGGGGGGGTCCCCCACAGATACGCAGTATTTT
TRBV5-1,-,TRBJ1-2,-,CASSLGARAIMAWTF,TGCGCCAGCAGCTTGGGCGCCAGGGCCATTATGGCTTGGACCTTC
TRBV7-3,-,TRBJ2-2,-,CASSLTPGDTGELFF,TGTGCCAGCAGCTTAACTCCAGGGGACACCGGGGAGCTGTTTTTT
TRBV21-1,-,TRBJ1-1,-,CASSTLSAPGQALAFF,TGTGCCAGCAGCACCCTTAGCGCACCGGGACAGGCTCTAGCTTTCTTT
TRBV19,few,TRBJ1-3,-,CASTTLGEGLSGNTIYF,TGTGCCAGTACCACTTTAGGGGAGGGCCTCTCTGGAAACACCATATATTTT
TRBV5-4,once,TRBJ1-1,-,CASRRDREAFF,TGTGCCAGCAGGCGAGACAGGGAAGCTTTCTTT
TRBV6-6,-,TRBJ2-5,-,CASSYSGGHQETQYF,TGTGCCAGCAGTTACTCGGGGGGTCACCAAGAGACCCAGTACTTC
TRBV5-1,-,TRBJ2-1,TRBD1,CASSFTGDDEQFF,TGCGCCAGCAGCTTTACAGGGGACGATGAGCAGTTCTTC
TRBV19,once,TRBJ2-2,TRBD1,CASRTGANTGELFF,TGTGCCAGTAGGACAGGGGCGAACACCGGGGAGCTGTTTTTT
TRBV21-1,-,TRBJ2-7,-,CASDQRGTGDKLATGLSYEQYF,TGTGCCAGCGATCAGAGGGGGACAGGGGACAAACTAGCGACGGGGCTCTCCTACGAGCAGTACTTC
TRBV18,-,TRBJ1-2,TRBD1,CASSLTGTGANYGYTF,TGTGCCAGCTCACTAACCGGGACAGGGGCCAACTATGGCTACACCTTC
TRBV7-8,-,TRBJ1-2,-,CASSHSGYPNYGYTF,TGTGCCAGCAGCCACTCAGGGTATCCTAACTATGGCTACACCTTC
TRBV10-3,once,TRBJ2-5,-,CAISGGSGETQYF,TGTGCCATCAGCGGGGGATCCGGGGAGACCCAGTACTTC
TRBV5-4,-,TRBJ2-1,-,CASSSRLAGGLRAAEQFF,TGTGCCAGCAGCTCGAGGCTAGCAGGAGGCCTGCGTGCCGCTGAGCAGTTCTTC